This T cell receptor (beta chain) emerged from a study of blood T cell repertoires in COVID-19. The germline CDR1 and CDR2 sequences are LNHDA and SQIVND (reference sequence). This CDR3 is 15 amino acids long. Trimming took off 3 bases at V and 2 bases at J, with 11 bases between the two ends. Profiled with immunoSEQ multiplex PCR; TCRdb holds only in-frame clones, not every one. Of about 80,000 clones listed, about 80% were seen once; the top ten hold approximately 12%. The receptor's source is a man aged 80 or over with acute or convalescent COVID-19. This chain joins TRBV19 and TRBJ1-5; possible D gene TRBD1, 5 bases. Sequencing was done on a sample of peripheral blood. Here the CDR3 reads CASSIPGGGNQPQHF. The CDR3 bases are TGTGCCAGTAGTATCCCCGGGGGTGGCAATCAGCCCCAGCATTTT.